This T cell receptor beta chain comes out of a study of CD8+ T cells in alopecia areata. Looking at the study overall: Treated patients were given 5 to 10 mg oral tofacitinib twice daily. It was 6 to 18 months of tofacitinib, and then there were 6 months off drug. Study conclusions and caveats: In lesional scalp, particularly from alopecia totalis/universalis, clonality was higher than in normal scalp. Tofacitinib produced a significant decrease in scalp clonality and in expanded CD8+ clones among the top 100.

The authors extracted RNA and reverse transcribed it into cDNA as the sequencing template. Measured with immunoSEQ multiplex PCR; TCRdb has only the in-frame clones, and not every one. This sample has about 150,000 clones, with around half found just once. Treatment defined: oral pan-JAK inhibitor, 5-10 mg twice daily. V was trimmed by 5 bases and J by 10 bases, leaving 23 bases between them. This CDR3 is built from 15 residues. Germline-derived CDR1 and CDR2 are PRHDT and FYEKMQ (reference sequence). In regard to this clone: Its antigen is as yet unknown.

The source was CD8+ T cells sorted from blood, collected at week 4, from a patient treated with tofacitinib. The rearrangement uses TRBV13 and TRBJ1-1; D perhaps matches TRBD1 (5 bases). The receptor's source is a human donor with alopecia areata. The CDR3 is CASSPADSLVSPAFF. CDR3 bases: TGTGCCAGCAGCCCGGCCGACAGTCTGGTTTCTCCAGCTTTCTTT.